These 2 T cell receptor beta chains came from one sample sequenced in a study of shared T cell receptors in the human thymus. Repertoires were generated with immunoSEQ multiplex PCR, while TCRdb's copy carries only in-frame clones and drops some. The table includes just under 550,000 clones, 75% to 85% detected once. The same sample was also used in a study of human thymus T cells.

The sample consisted of thymocytes. The origin of the receptors is a boy in the first two years of life with a congenital heart defect.

The gene calls are TRBV6-1 and TRBJ2-5, with a tentative D call TRBD2 (5 bases). The V gene lost 6 bases and the J gene lost 7 bases, with 15 bases spanning the gap. The CDR3 contains 13 residues. Germline CDR1 is MNHNS and CDR2 is SASEGT. The CDR3 nucleotides read TGTGCCAGCAGGCCCGGGGTCGATGCGACCCAGTACTTC. This translates into CASRPGVDATQYF.

This clone came up once. The V and J genes are TRBV9 and TRBJ2-1; the D gene is possibly TRBD1 (6 bases). The germline V gene has CDR1 SGDLS and CDR2 YYNGEE. V was pared by 3 bases and J by 0 bases, with 13 bases between. The CDR3 is made up of 16 amino acids. The CDR3: CASSGEAGDSYNEQFF. In DNA form, the CDR3 reads TGTGCCAGCAGCGGAGAGGCAGGGGACTCCTACAATGAGCAGTTCTTC.